Listed below are T cell receptor beta chains from one sample, sequenced in a study of T-cell reconstitution after alpha-beta-depleted transplantation in children. TCRdb fed the PCR reads into MiXCR, producing one record per CDR3 protein. The sample shows around 210,000 distinct CDR3 sequences, under 8.5% of them seen only once. This specimen was PBMCs, taken before TCRalphabeta/CD19-depleted stem cell transplant. The receptors stem from a boy younger than 10 with acute lymphoblastic leukemia, due to receive a stem cell transplant. CDR3s include the opening cysteine and the closing phenylalanine or tryptophan. A D gene is named only where the DNA matches it firmly. The size field is filled for only some rows; it gives once, few, many or a size class.

TRBJ1-2,-,TRBV20-1,many,CSARDPDTSNYGYTF,TGCAGTGCTAGAGATCCGGACACCTCTAACTATGGCTACACCTTC
TRBJ2-1,-,TRBV24-1,many,CATSPSYNEQFF,TGTGCCACCAGTCCATCGTACAATGAGCAGTTCTTC
TRBJ2-3,TRBD1,TRBV7-9,-,CASSFWTGKGDTQYF,TGTGCCAGCAGCTTCTGGACAGGCAAAGGAGATACGCAGTATTTT
TRBJ1-2,TRBD1,TRBV20-1,many,CSARTGADYGYTF,TGCAGTGCTAGGACAGGGGCGGACTATGGCTACACCTTC
TRBJ2-1,TRBD2,TRBV20-1,many,CSAAWGGAVNEQFF,TGCAGTGCTGCCTGGGGAGGGGCGGTCAATGAGCAGTTCTTC
TRBJ2-5,-,TRBV20-1,-,CSAEPTSQETQYF,TGCAGTGCTGAGCCGACTAGCCAAGAGACCCAGTACTTC
TRBJ1-5,-,TRBV28,-,CASPRDGAGPQHF,TGTGCCAGTCCTCGGGACGGTGCTGGACCCCAGCATTTT
TRBJ2-3,TRBD1,TRBV11-2,many,CASTIGNVGGTGSTDTQYF,TGTGCCAGCACAATTGGGAATGTGGGAGGGACAGGGAGCACAGATACGCAGTATTTT
TRBJ2-7,TRBD1,TRBV4-3,-,CASSQEQGTLSYEQYF,TGCGCCAGCAGCCAAGAACAGGGGACCCTTTCCTACGAGCAGTACTTC
TRBJ2-7,-,TRBV5-1,many,CASSLLHYEQYF,TGCGCCAGCAGCTTGCTCCACTACGAGCAGTACTTC
TRBJ2-3,TRBD2,TRBV7-9,-,CASRPSGRNTDTQYF,TGTGCCAGCAGGCCCAGCGGGAGAAACACAGATACGCAGTATTTT
TRBJ2-1,-,TRBV5-1,many,CASSLERGARYNEQFF,TGCGCCAGCAGCTTGGAGAGGGGGGCGCGGTACAATGAGCAGTTCTTC
TRBJ2-3,-,TRBV6-2/TRBV6-3,many,CASIFGGASDTQYF,TGTGCCAGCATTTTTGGGGGGGCGTCAGATACGCAGTATTTT
TRBJ1-2,TRBD1,TRBV11-2,many,CASSPGGVYGYTF,TGTGCCAGCAGCCCAGGGGGGGTCTATGGCTACACCTTC
TRBJ1-3,-,TRBV13,many,CASSPVSSGRTIYF,TGTGCCAGCAGCCCTGTCTCATCGGGGCGCACCATATATTTT
TRBJ2-5,-,TRBV7-2,many,CASGKYQETQYF,TGTGCCAGCGGGAAGTACCAAGAGACCCAGTACTTC
TRBJ2-7,TRBD1,TRBV28,many,CASSLRQGVYEQYF,TGTGCCAGCAGTTTAAGGCAGGGGGTCTACGAGCAGTACTTC
TRBJ2-1,-,TRBV29-1,many,CSVEGGAVPSNEQFF,TGCAGCGTTGAAGGGGGAGCGGTTCCCTCGAATGAGCAGTTCTTC
TRBJ1-4,-,TRBV14,-,CASSQESRHRVEKLFF,TGTGCCAGCAGCCAAGAGAGCAGGCATCGGGTTGAAAAACTGTTTTTT
TRBJ1-1,-,TRBV20-1,-,CSAQGGGDTEAFF,TGCAGTGCACAGGGCGGGGGGGACACTGAAGCTTTCTTT
TRBJ2-1,TRBD1,TRBV10-3,many,CAISEGQGNEQFF,TGTGCCATCAGTGAGGGACAGGGCAATGAGCAGTTCTTC
TRBJ2-1,TRBD1,TRBV12-3/TRBV12-4,many,CASSLGTQGAGNEQFF,TGTGCCAGCAGTTTAGGGACCCAGGGGGCGGGGAATGAGCAGTTCTTC
TRBJ2-7,TRBD2,TRBV28,many,CASSSSGRSYEQYF,TGTGCCAGCAGTTCTAGCGGTCGGTCGTACGAGCAGTACTTC
TRBJ2-5,TRBD2,TRBV7-2,-,CASSLEGTSGVETQYF,TGTGCCAGCAGCTTAGAGGGGACTAGCGGGGTGGAGACCCAGTACTTC
TRBJ2-7,TRBD2,TRBV7-2,few,CASSVGLAPREEQYF,TGTGCCAGCAGCGTCGGACTAGCCCCAAGGGAGGAGCAGTACTTC
TRBJ1-1,-,TRBV6-2/TRBV6-3,few,CASRPGLNTEAFF,TGTGCCAGCAGGCCGGGCCTGAACACTGAAGCTTTCTTT
TRBJ1-1,-,TRBV29-1,many,CSVAQLNTEAFF,TGCAGCGTTGCTCAATTGAACACTGAAGCTTTCTTT
TRBJ1-1,-,TRBV12-3/TRBV12-4,many,CASSLMRPGAFF,TGTGCCAGCAGTTTAATGAGGCCGGGAGCTTTCTTT
TRBJ2-1,-,TRBV4-2,many,CASSQALTDRSYNEQFF,TGTGCCAGCAGCCAAGCTTTGACAGACCGCTCCTACAATGAGCAGTTCTTC
TRBJ2-7,-,TRBV20-1,many,CSARDSGRVYEQYF,TGCAGTGCTAGAGATTCGGGCAGGGTCTACGAGCAGTACTTC
TRBJ2-7,-,TRBV28,many,CASSPGHVAYEQYF,TGTGCCAGCAGCCCCGGACACGTAGCCTACGAGCAGTACTTC
TRBJ2-3,TRBD2,TRBV4-1,-,CASSYRLGRADTQYF,TGCGCCAGCAGCTACCGACTCGGGAGGGCAGATACGCAGTATTTT